This record looks at one TCR beta chain sequence and its context. This clone turned up a few times. Which antigen it targets is not known. Per-nucleotide qualities are absent, and no much larger clonotype sits a single base away. The record originates from a study of PD-1 blockade in classical Hodgkin lymphoma (dated by TCRdb to 2020 to 2022). Turning to the overall study: Nivolumab dosing was 3 mg/kg intravenously every 2 weeks, continuing until either disease progression or unacceptable toxicity. A peripheral blood immune signature of response to PD-1 blockade in classical Hodgkin lymphoma was defined using TCR beta sequencing and CyTOF.

The time point label here, explained by the study, means: cycle 1 day 1 (C1D1), immediately before nivolumab initiation. Every trial patient had relapsed following autologous stem cell transplantation, and prior brentuximab vedotin exposure was what differed among cohorts A, B and C. The trial cohort comprised more than 55 patients with relapsed/refractory classical Hodgkin lymphoma whose best overall responses were complete response, partial response or progressive disease. Single-agent nivolumab was administered to trial patients in the multi-cohort phase II CheckMate 205 trial. An independent review committee assessed best overall response by applying the 2007 International Working Group response criteria. Trial PBMCs were obtained immediately prior to nivolumab initiation (C1D1) and on therapy at cycle 2 day 1 and cycle 4 day 1. Peripheral blood was collected in 8 mL Vacutainer Cell Preparation Tubes, from which PBMCs were isolated by centrifugation and then cryopreserved.

CDR1 and CDR2 were assigned from the germline V gene as ENHRY and SYGVKD. The CDR3 holds 13 amino acids from the cysteine to the phenylalanine. Just the 39-base CDR3 DNA is kept, in frame starting at base 1. V gives up 10 bases and J gives up 4 bases, and the segment between their germline ends measures 11 bases. What the research found in general, with its limitations: Baseline TCR diversity was reported to be lower in newly diagnosed patients than in healthy donors, and even lower in relapsed/refractory patients. Baseline diversity similar to that of newly diagnosed patients was observed in trial patients achieving complete response, whereas significantly lower diversity was observed in partial responders and progressors. The study covered only a single clinical trial cohort, and the causes of the repertoire differences, possibly disease activity or prior therapy, were still not defined. Lower diversity was seen in patients whose nivolumab began less than 1 year after ASCT, and these patients were left out of later analyses so that immune reconstitution would not confound the results. By C4D1, a significant rise was seen in CD4+ TCR diversity but not in CD8+ TCR diversity (p=0.0027 vs p=0.16), and the rise was most apparent among complete responders (p=0.02).

Genomic DNA was extracted with the Qiagen DNeasy kit from unsorted PBMCs and from negatively selected CD4+ and CD8+ fractions. Amplification of TCR beta CDR3 regions was done by immunoSEQ multiplex PCR with primers that anneal to V and J segments. A synthetic immune receptor repertoire was used to minimize amplification bias, and remaining bias was computationally removed after sequencing. The original pipeline was this. Custom Python scripts were used to quantify repertoire diversity as the Shannon entropy index. Unsorted, CD4+ and CD8+ repertoires were analyzed separately, except in combined analyses where CD4+ and CD8+ sequences were merged in silico. A clone was considered expanded if an increase in frequency of at least 2-fold after treatment relative to C1D1 was found, and a pseudocount of 0.5 was applied to clones undetected at baseline. Clones with 0 or 1 copy at C1D1 were defined as singleton clones, while clones with 2 or more copies were defined as non-singleton clones. Clones expanded in unsorted samples were annotated as CD4+, CD8+ or unknown by matching protein sequences in sorted samples from the same patient. Wilcoxon tests were applied to paired samples to test diversity changes from C1D1 to C4D1. The table was pulled from immuneACCESS by TCRdb, which kept in-frame rearrangements only. Such tables lose some clones; where checked, under half of the loss comes from unresolved V genes, and the rest has no known cause. The DNA gave D and trimming, while V, J and clone size come from that table. The sample records 50,000 to 75,000 clones, over 75% of which are singletons. Around 16% of the sample comes from the top ten.

Material: peripheral blood mononuclear cells (PBMCs), obtained at baseline. The receptor comes from a human donor with classical Hodgkin lymphoma. The rearrangement combines TRBV10-3 with TRBJ1-6, with the D gene not clear enough to name. In nucleotide form, the sequence is TGTGCCACGACCCAGGAATATAATTCACCCCTCCACTTT. Translated, it gives CATTQEYNSPLHF.